These 28 T cell receptor beta chains were sequenced from one sample in a study of blood T cell repertoires in COVID-19. Clones were sequenced by immunoSEQ multiplex PCR, and TCRdb holds only the in-frame ones, with some missing. The table records just over 300,000 clones, 80% to 90% of them present only once. Sequenced input: PBMCs or T cells enriched from blood (not recorded which). Source of these receptors: a young man who had recovered from COVID-19.

The chain joins TRBV7-2 to TRBJ1-4, with D unclear. Germline V lookup: CDR1 SGHTA, CDR2 FQGNSA. V gave up 4 bases and J gave up 0 bases, with 9 bases separating them. The CDR3 covers 15 residues. The CDR3 sequence: CASSWLSATNEKLFF. In DNA, the CDR3 is TGTGCCAGCAGCTGGCTCAGTGCAACTAATGAAAAACTGTTTTTT.

The CDR3 is CASSGPGGGNTEAFF. The CDR3 DNA is TGTGCCAGCAGCGGCCCCGGGGGGGGGAACACTGAAGCTTTCTTT. The chain employs TRBV9 and TRBJ1-1; a weak D match, TRBD1 (5 bases). Germline CDR1 is SGDLS and CDR2 is YYNGEE. The CDR3 covers 15 residues. Trimming took off 3 bases at V and 1 base at J, with 13 bases between the two ends.

The chain employs TRBV3-1 (or the pseudogene TRBV3-2) and TRBJ1-2, with D hard to call. CDR1 LGHDT and CDR2 YNNKEL come from the germline V gene (reference sequence). The V and J ends lost 3 bases and 4 bases respectively, with 18 bases between them. The CDR3 consists of 16 residues. The CDR3 sequence: CASSQRNSDKSYGYTF. The CDR3 coding sequence is TGTGCCAGCAGCCAGAGAAATAGCGACAAAAGCTATGGCTACACCTTC.

V is TRBV27 and J is TRBJ2-3, with D tentatively TRBD1 (5 bases). This CDR3 is built from 13 residues. Germline CDR1 and CDR2: MNHEY and SMNVEV (reference sequence). Trimming took 7 bases from V and 6 from J, leaving 14 bases between them. The CDR3 region is CASTARVVDTQYF. CDR3 DNA: TGTGCCAGCACCGCCAGGGTTGTTGATACGCAGTATTTT.

This clone was recorded once. The rearrangement joins TRBV5-5 to TRBJ1-1; 9 bases are a match to TRBD1. V lost 3 bases, J lost 3 bases, and 0 bases stayed unmatched. The CDR3 spans 13 residues. Germline CDR1 reads SGHKS; CDR2 reads YYEKEE (reference sequence). This chain's CDR3 is CASSWDRDTEAFF. CDR3 DNA sequence: TGTGCCAGCAGCTGGGACAGGGACACTGAAGCTTTCTTT.

The J gene is TRBJ2-2, the V gene TRBV19; TRBD1 aligns across 7 bases. CDR1 and CDR2 from the germline V gene are LNHDA and SQIVND (reference sequence). Germline trimming cut 9 bases from V and 5 bases from J; bases unmatched to any gene: 6. The CDR3 sequence is 13 residues long. In DNA form, the CDR3 reads TGTGCCAGAACGCGACAGGGTACCGGGGAGCTGTTTTTT. Translating gives CARTRQGTGELFF.

This clone has only one observation. CDR3 residues: CASSGSGGEQYF. The CDR3 DNA sequence: TGCGCCAGCAGTGGGTCAGGGGGCGAGCAGTACTTC. The chain uses TRBV10-1 and TRBJ2-7; 7 nucleotides line up with TRBD1. CDR1 and CDR2 (germline): WNHNN, SYGVQD (reference sequence). The CDR3 is made up of 12 amino acids. Germline trimming cut 4 bases from V and 6 bases from J; bases unmatched to any gene: 3.

In the case of this clone: The same CDR3 also results from other DNA sequences found in this sample. This chain uses TRBV19 with TRBJ1-4; 7 positions match TRBD1. Unmatched junction bases numbered 9, after V lost 5 bases and J lost 6 bases. The CDR3 contains 15 residues. Looked up from germline, CDR1 is LNHDA and CDR2 is SQIVND (reference sequence). The CDR3 region has the DNA TGTGCCAGTAGTCCCGGGACAGCCATAGATGAAAAACTGTTTTTT. Amino acid sequence: CASSPGTAIDEKLFF.

A single count supports this clone. V usage is TRBV6-6 and J usage is TRBJ2-1; TRBD2 matches at 13 bases. CDR1 is MNHNY, CDR2 SVGAGI, per germline (reference sequence). V lost 6 bases and J lost 2; bases outside the gene matches: 13. There are 19 residues in the CDR3. The CDR3 region is CASSRGLAGDYEAYNEQFF. The CDR3 DNA reads TGTGCCAGCAGCCGAGGACTAGCGGGGGACTATGAAGCCTACAATGAGCAGTTCTTC.

V usage is TRBV7-2 and J usage is TRBJ2-5; 7 nucleotides line up with TRBD2. Looked up from germline, CDR1 is SGHTA and CDR2 is FQGNSA. This CDR3 is built from 14 residues. Trimming at V came to 5 bases and at J to 3 bases, leaving 6 bases not matched to a gene. The DNA for the CDR3 is TGTGCCAGCAGCCCCCTCGGGACTAAAGAGACCCAGTACTTC. This gives the protein CASSPLGTKETQYF.

The genes are TRBV9 and TRBJ2-2; D is undetermined. In germline, CDR1 is SGDLS, CDR2 YYNGEE. Trimming removed 0 bases at V and 0 bases at J, with 6 bases between. This CDR3 contains 15 residues. CDR3 residues: CASSVAQTNTGELFF. The CDR3 DNA is TGTGCCAGCAGCGTAGCGCAGACGAACACCGGGGAGCTGTTTTTT.

The rearrangement links TRBV7-9 to TRBJ2-6; D not resolved. The V end lost 3 bases, the J end lost 4 bases, and 10 bases lay between the germline ends. The CDR3 contains 15 residues. Germline CDR1 reads SEHNR; CDR2 reads FQNEAQ (reference sequence). As DNA, the CDR3 is TGTGCCAGCAGCTTGGCAGGAACCGGGGCCAACGTCCTGACTTTC. Its translation is CASSLAGTGANVLTF.

The CDR3 sequence is CASSGPPSPGTGNQPQHF. DNA for the CDR3: TGTGCCAGCAGTGGCCCTCCGAGTCCGGGAACAGGCAATCAGCCCCAGCATTTT. The chain joins TRBV2 to TRBJ1-5, with D unresolved. The CDR3 covers 18 residues. Per germline, CDR1 SNHLY and CDR2 FYNNEI. The V end was cut by 4 bases, the J end by 2 bases, with 21 bases between.

This clone was counted once. The V and J genes are TRBV11-2 and TRBJ2-5, with 8 bases lining up with TRBD1. From germline, CDR1 is SGHAT and CDR2 FQNNGV. V lost 6 bases to trimming and J lost 1 base; unmatched junction nucleotides: 7. This CDR3 region has 15 residues. CDR3 DNA: TGTGCCAGCAGGTCGACAGGGGATCCCCAAGAGACCCAGTACTTC. This encodes CASRSTGDPQETQYF.

V is TRBV7-9 and J is TRBJ1-2; tentatively, D is TRBD1 (6 bases). V lost 4 bases and J lost 2, with 17 bases in between. CDR3 size: 16 residues. CDR1 and CDR2 (germline): SEHNR, FQNEAQ (reference sequence). The CDR3 loop reads CASSSTWGHLNYGYTF. The CDR3 DNA is TGTGCCAGCAGCTCTACGTGGGGACATCTCAACTATGGCTACACCTTC. Using reference TRBV7-9 and TRBJ1-2 for the parts outside the CDR3, the full variable domain is DTGVSQNPRHKITKRGQNVTFRCDPISEHNRLYWYRQTLGQGPEFLTYFQNEAQLEKSRLLSDRFSAERPKGSFSTLEIQRTEQGDSAMYLCASSSTWGHLNYGYTFGSGTRLTVV.

The chain uses TRBV29-1 and TRBJ2-3; 10 bases are a match to TRBD2. The CDR3 is made up of 16 amino acids. CDR1 and CDR2 (germline): SQVTM, ANQGSEA. Losses at the gene ends were 3 bases for V and 2 bases for J; bases not matched to a gene: 8. CDR3 protein: CSVDGSGGLNTDTQYF. CDR3 nucleotide sequence: TGCAGCGTTGATGGTAGCGGGGGGTTAAACACAGATACGCAGTATTTT.

The V and J genes are TRBV2 and TRBJ2-7; 7 nucleotides match TRBD1. The trim removed 5 bases at V and 7 bases at J, leaving 8 bases unmatched. CDR1 and CDR2 from the germline V gene are SNHLY and FYNNEI. The CDR3 contains 13 residues. The DNA of the CDR3 is TGTGCCAGCAGTCAAGGGGGCCGAGGTGAGCAGTACTTC. Translated, it gives CASSQGGRGEQYF.

The chain is built from TRBV29-1 and TRBJ2-5; 9 bases line up with TRBD1. The CDR3 has 13 amino acids. The junction had 8 bases not matched to a gene; V was cut back by 7 bases and J by 5 bases. CDR1 is SQVTM, CDR2 ANQGSEA, per germline. CDR3 amino acids: CSAEGQGHETQYF. In DNA form, the CDR3 reads TGCAGCGCGGAAGGACAGGGGCACGAGACCCAGTACTTC. Full variable domain (missing parts from reference TRBV29-1 and TRBJ2-5): SAVISQKPSRDICQRGTSLTIQCQVDSQVTMMFWYRQQPGQSLTLIATANQGSEATYESGFVIDKFPISRPNLTFSTLTVSNMSPEDSSIYLCSAEGQGHETQYFGPGTRLLVL.

The V gene is TRBV3-1 (or the pseudogene TRBV3-2), the J gene TRBJ2-5; 8 bases are shared with TRBD2. In germline, CDR1 is LGHDT, CDR2 YNNKEL (reference sequence). The trim removed 4 bases at V and 2 bases at J, leaving 6 bases unmatched. The CDR3 has 15 residues. The CDR3 spells CASSLRGGRQETQYF. CDR3 sequence (DNA): TGTGCCAGCAGCCTTCGCGGGGGGCGTCAAGAGACCCAGTACTTC.

CDR3 DNA: TGTGCCAGCAGCGCCGGACAAGCCTACGAGCAGTACTTC. Its protein product is CASSAGQAYEQYF. The chain couples TRBV11-2 to TRBJ2-7, with D possibly TRBD1 on 5 matching bases. The germline V gene encodes CDR1 SGHAT and CDR2 FQNNGV. Trimming pared 5 bases from V and 2 bases from J, leaving 10 bases between. This CDR3 is 13 amino acids long.

The gene calls are TRBV6-5 and TRBJ1-1; 7 bases fit TRBD1. The V and J ends lost 6 bases and 1 base, in that order; junction bases with no gene match: 2. Looked up from germline, CDR1 is MNHEY and CDR2 is SVGAGI. The CDR3 length is 13 residues. Here the CDR3 reads CASRRQGNTEAFF. CDR3 nucleotide sequence: TGTGCCAGCAGGCGACAGGGGAACACTGAAGCTTTCTTT.

This sequence joins TRBV19 and TRBJ2-2, with a tentative D call TRBD1 (8 bases). Per germline, CDR1 LNHDA and CDR2 SQIVND (reference sequence). Deletions cut 6 bases from V and 5 bases from J, with 13 bases between. CDR3 length: 14 amino acids. For the CDR3, the DNA is TGTGCCAGTAGAAAACAGGGGGGGACCGGGGAGCTGTTTTTT. The encoded protein is CASRKQGGTGELFF.

The chain employs TRBV5-4 and TRBJ2-7; the D is unclear. The CDR3 is made up of 12 amino acids. V shed 2 bases and J shed 7 bases, with 10 bases lying between them. From germline, CDR1 is SGHNT and CDR2 YYREEE (reference sequence). CDR3: CASSLPLEEQYF. CDR3 DNA sequence: TGTGCCAGCAGCTTACCACTGGAGGAGCAGTACTTC.

This chain links TRBV9 with TRBJ2-1; possibly TRBD2 for D (6 bases). V was clipped by 0 bases and J by 3 bases, with 7 bases between them. This CDR3 has 14 amino acids. Germline CDR1 and CDR2: SGDLS and YYNGEE. The CDR3 is CASSVAGSYNEQFF. CDR3 DNA: TGTGCCAGCAGCGTAGCCGGGAGCTACAATGAGCAGTTCTTC.

V and J are TRBV6-5 and TRBJ1-5; D possibly corresponds to TRBD1 (6 bases). CDR1 is MNHEY and CDR2 is SVGAGI in the germline V gene. This CDR3 region has 13 residues. Trimming removed 6 bases from V and 7 bases from J, with 13 bases in between. The CDR3 here is CASRGTGNQPQHF. The DNA of the CDR3 is TGTGCCAGCAGGGGAACAGGGAACCAGCCCCAGCATTTT.

The chain employs TRBV3-1 (or the pseudogene TRBV3-2) and TRBJ2-7; 13 positions match TRBD2. The CDR3 length is 17 residues. Losses at the gene ends were 0 bases for V and 3 bases for J; bases not matched to a gene: 5. Germline CDR1 and CDR2: LGHDT and YNNKEL (reference sequence). CDR3: CASSQDFTSGGGYEQYF. The DNA for the CDR3 is TGTGCCAGCAGCCAAGATTTCACTAGCGGGGGGGGCTACGAGCAGTACTTC.

This chain links TRBV6-5 with TRBJ1-5; 10 nucleotides line up with TRBD1. The CDR3 loop spans 15 amino acids. CDR1 and CDR2 from the germline V gene are MNHEY and SVGAGI. V lost 8 bases to trimming and J lost 4 bases; unmatched junction nucleotides: 8. The CDR3 sequence: CASAGTGALNQPQHF. Here the CDR3 DNA reads TGTGCCAGCGCCGGGACAGGGGCGTTAAATCAGCCCCAGCATTTT.

The chain couples TRBV30 to TRBJ2-1, with D possibly matching TRBD1 (5 bases). V lost 2 bases, J lost 3 bases, and 8 bases lay in between. The CDR3 is 13 residues long. Germline assignment: CDR1 GTSNPN and CDR2 SVGIG (reference sequence). CDR3 residues: CAWSIDSYNEQFF. The CDR3 region has the DNA TGTGCCTGGAGTATTGACAGCTACAATGAGCAGTTCTTC.